One sample yielded the 17 T cell receptor beta chains listed below, sequenced in a study of T cell clonality in common variable immunodeficiency. The data were produced by immunoSEQ multiplex PCR, yet TCRdb's version contains in-frame clones alone and is incomplete. There are tens of thousands of clones in the sample, none observed a single time. The sequenced material came from peripheral blood mononuclear cells. These receptors all stem from a person aged 18 to 70 in good health.

This clone showed up many times. Read coverage stops 3 residues before the CDR3 terminus; the germline J gene supplies the remainder. This sequence joins TRBV19 and TRBJ2-3; the match to TRBD1 covers 9 bases. CDR3 length: 19 amino acids. Germline V gene lookup returns CDR1 LNHDA and CDR2 SQIVND (reference sequence). J gave up 0 bases and V 5 bases, and 15 bases lay outside the gene matches. The part of the CDR3 DNA that was read is TGTGCCAGTAGTCCCCGTAGGGAGGGGACAGGGTTTAGCACAGATACG. Translated, it gives CASSPRREGTGFSTDT. The whole CDR3 region reads CASSPRREGTGFSTDTQYF. Based on the CDR3 plus reference TRBV19 and TRBJ2-3, the full variable domain is DGGITQSPKYLFRKEGQNVTLSCEQNLNHDAMYWYRQDPGQGLRLIYYSQIVNDFQKGDIAEGYSVSREKKESFPLTVTSAQKNPTAFYLCASSPRREGTGFSTDTQYFGPGTRLTVL.

Ten or more counts support this clone. Read sequence stops 3 residues before the CDR3 end, and the germline J gene provides the missing end. V usage is TRBV6-1 and J usage is TRBJ1-2; 8 bases fit TRBD1. The CDR3 covers 14 residues. With V trimmed by 2 bases and J by 4 bases, 3 bases remained unmatched. Germline V lookup: CDR1 MNHNS, CDR2 SASEGT. CDR3 bases read: TGTGCCAGCAGTGAAATGGGACAGGCCTATGGC. It encodes CASSEMGQAYG. The complete CDR3 reads CASSEMGQAYGYTF.

This clone was observed a handful of times. Read coverage stops 3 residues before the CDR3 terminus; the germline J gene supplies the remainder. The chain couples TRBV19 to TRBJ2-4; TRBD1 aligns across 7 bases. Germline-derived CDR1 and CDR2 are LNHDA and SQIVND (reference sequence). CDR3 length equals 15 residues. This chain's CDR3 is CASSIALTGWDGQYF. Incomplete CDR3 DNA: TGTGCCAGTAGTATAGCCCTGACAGGGTGGGATGGT. Supplemented by reference TRBV19 and TRBJ2-4, the full variable domain reads DGGITQSPKYLFRKEGQNVTLSCEQNLNHDAMYWYRQDPGQGLRLIYYSQIVNDFQKGDIAEGYSVSREKKESFPLTVTSAQKNPTAFYLCASSIALTGWDGQYFGAGTRLSVL.

This clone was seen at least ten times. The CDR3 end lies 3 residues beyond the end of the read and is filled in from the germline J gene. The chain employs TRBV2 and TRBJ2-1; a possible D gene is TRBD2 (6 bases). The germline CDR1 and CDR2 sequences are SNHLY and FYNNEI. The CDR3 loop spans 12 amino acids. V lost 9 bases and J 8 bases, leaving 14 bases between the germline ends. Here the CDR3 reads CASRERGDEQFF. CDR3 DNA, as far as it was read: TGTGCCAGTCGGGAGAGGGGCGATGAG.

This clone was detected only a few times. The sequenced fragment ends 3 residues before the CDR3 boundary, so the rest is inferred from the germline J gene. The chain uses TRBV11-2 and TRBJ2-1; 7 bases align to TRBD2. The germline V gene encodes CDR1 SGHAT and CDR2 FQNNGV. Unmatched junction bases numbered 7, after V lost 0 bases and J lost 8 bases. The CDR3 runs 15 residues. The CDR3 DNA, read in part, is TGTGCCAGCAGCTTAGATGGTCCTAGCGGACATGAG. Residues: CASSLDGPSGHE. The CDR3, in full, reads CASSLDGPSGHEQFF. The full variable domain, completed using reference TRBV11-2 and TRBJ2-1, is EAGVAQSPRYKIIEKRQSVAFWCNPISGHATLYWYQQILGQGPKLLIQFQNNGVVDDSQLPKDRFSAERLKGVDSTLKIQPAKLEDSAVYLCASSLDGPSGHEQFFGPGTRLTVL.

This clone was detected many times. The read stops 3 residues short of the end of the CDR3; the missing end is completed from the germline J gene. V is TRBV2 and J is TRBJ1-1; tentative D call: TRBD1 (6 bases). Trimming removed 6 bases from V and 7 bases from J, with 12 bases in between. The CDR3 is 12 residues long. Germline-derived CDR1 and CDR2 are SNHLY and FYNNEI. CDR3 bases read: TGTGCCAGCAGCCACAGGGAGAATGAA. Amino acid sequence: CASSHRENE. The whole CDR3 reads CASSHRENEAFF.

This clone has a count of ten or more. From the germline J gene comes the end of the CDR3, since the read stops 3 residues before it. This chain joins TRBV5-4 and TRBJ1-6, with 7 bases identical to TRBD1. With 4 bases clipped from V and 9 bases from J, the junction kept 7 bases outside the gene matches. The CDR3 extends over 14 amino acids. Germline CDR1 and CDR2: SGHNT and YYREEE (reference sequence). The CDR3 is CASSPDRDLSPLHF. CDR3 bases read: TGTGCCAGCAGCCCTGACAGGGATCTTTCACCC.

This clone has a count of ten or more. The DNA ends 3 residues before the CDR3 does, and the rest of the CDR3 is filled in from the germline J gene. The chain is built from TRBV5-6 and TRBJ2-1; D unresolved. Germline V gene lookup returns CDR1 SGHDT and CDR2 YYEEEE. This CDR3 is built from 14 residues. The V end lost 2 bases, the J end lost 3 bases, and 9 bases lay between the germline ends. CDR3 sequence: CASSLRLVYNEQFF. The sequenced CDR3 bases are TGTGCCAGCAGCTTAAGACTGGTCTACAATGAG.

This clone appeared many times. Read data end 3 residues before the CDR3 end; the end is taken from the germline J gene. The chain couples TRBV20-1 to TRBJ2-3; TRBD2 aligns across 7 bases. The CDR3 is 18 amino acids. CDR1 is DFQATT, CDR2 SNEGSKA, per germline (reference sequence). Trimming cost V 0 bases and J 6 bases; bases outside gene matches: 18. Incomplete CDR3 DNA: TGCAGTGCTAGAGATAGGGAGGGCCTAGCTTTGGGTGGGGATACG. It codes for CSARDREGLALGGDT. The full CDR3 sequence reads CSARDREGLALGGDTQYF.

This clone rates as medium-sized. The read stops 3 residues short of the end of the CDR3; the missing end is completed from the germline J gene. This chain joins TRBV4-1 and TRBJ2-3; D perhaps matches TRBD2 (6 bases). This CDR3 spans 14 amino acids. Germline V gene lookup returns CDR1 MGHRA and CDR2 YSYEKL. V dropped 3 bases and J dropped 6 bases, with 13 bases sitting between them. CDR3 DNA (partial): TGCGCCAGCAGCCAGCATGGGGGGATCGATACG. Translation: CASSQHGGIDT. The entire CDR3 reads CASSQHGGIDTQYF.

This clone was observed a few times. This sequence may be a read error, since a much larger clone differs from it by one base. The CDR3 is cut off 3 residues early in the read; its end comes from the germline J gene. Other DNA sequences in the same sample also yield this CDR3. This rearrangement joins TRBV30 to TRBJ1-3; D not certain. The germline gives CDR1 GTSNPN, CDR2 SVGIG (reference sequence). The CDR3 has 14 amino acids. Partial CDR3 DNA: TGTGCCTGGAGTGTACTGAGCGGCTTCAACACG. Translated: CAWSVLSGFNT. The entire CDR3 reads CAWSVLSGFNTIYF.

This clone occurred many times. The CDR3 bases that were read are TGCGCCAGCAGCTGGACTAGCGGGACAGACTACGAG. Translated, it gives CASSWTSGTDYE. The entire CDR3 reads CASSWTSGTDYEQYF. The chain links TRBV5-1 to TRBJ2-7; 12 bases match TRBD2. The read gets to within 3 residues of the CDR3 end, and the germline J gene fills in the rest. In germline, CDR1 is SGHRS, CDR2 YFSETQ. The J segment lost 3 bases and the V segment lost 3 bases, leaving 4 bases of the junction unmatched. The CDR3 length is 15 residues.

This clone was observed a few times. The read finishes 3 residues shy of the CDR3 end, and the germline J gene is used to complete it. The chain couples TRBV30 to TRBJ2-4, with 8 bases identical to TRBD2. CDR3 length equals 12 residues. J was trimmed by 8 bases and V by 3 bases; bases with no gene match: 3. Germline V gene data show CDR1 as GTSNPN and CDR2 as SVGIG (reference sequence). The sequenced part of the CDR3 DNA is TGTGCCTGGAGCCCGGGGGGGGACATT. Translating gives CAWSPGGDI. The complete CDR3 sequence is CAWSPGGDIQYF.

Many counts were recorded for this clone. The sequence runs out 3 residues before the end of the CDR3; the remainder is reconstructed from the germline J gene. This chain joins TRBV19 and TRBJ2-2, with D tentatively TRBD1 (6 bases). This CDR3 is 14 amino acids long. The V end lost 6 bases, the J end lost 1 base, and 9 bases lay between the germline ends. In germline, CDR1 is LNHDA, CDR2 SQIVND (reference sequence). Incomplete CDR3 DNA: TGTGCCAGTAGCGGCAGGGGGAACACCGGGGAG. Residues: CASSGRGNTGE. The entire CDR3 is CASSGRGNTGELFF.

This clone was found many times. The read ends 3 residues before the CDR3 terminus; that terminus is restored from the germline J gene. The gene calls are TRBV2 and TRBJ1-1; 7 nucleotides align to TRBD1. Germline CDR1 reads SNHLY; CDR2 reads FYNNEI. J was trimmed by 1 base and V by 8 bases; bases with no gene match: 1. CDR3 size: 12 residues. CDR3 in amino acids: CASQGENTEAFF. The covered CDR3 bases are TGTGCCAGCCAGGGGGAGAACACTGAA.

This clone was recorded many times. The CDR3 extends 3 residues past the end of the read, so its final part is completed from the germline J gene. The rearrangement uses TRBV20-1 and TRBJ1-2, with D possibly being TRBD1 (5 bases). V was trimmed by 3 bases and J by 6 bases, leaving 20 bases between them. This CDR3 spans 15 amino acids. The V gene's germline CDR1 is DFQATT and CDR2 SNEGSKA (reference sequence). The chain's CDR3 is CSASLEVVGGNGYTF. CDR3 DNA, as far as it was read: TGCAGTGCTAGCCTTGAGGTAGTGGGGGGAAATGGC.

This clone was observed many times. The read falls 3 residues short of the CDR3 end, and the missing part is taken from the germline J gene. This chain links TRBV29-1 with TRBJ2-2; 7 bases map to TRBD2. Germline V CDR1 and CDR2: SQVTM, ANQGSEA. The CDR3 sequence is 13 residues long. Trimming removed 5 bases from V and 4 bases from J; junction bases left unmatched: 4. The CDR3 protein is CSVRRETTGELFF. The covered CDR3 bases are TGCAGCGTTAGGCGGGAGACCACCGGGGAG.